This note documents a single T cell receptor beta chain sequence. The germline V gene encodes CDR1 MNHEY and CDR2 SVGAGI. CDR3 length equals 12 residues. V lost 5 bases, J lost 3 bases, and 6 bases lay in between. Sample-barcoded 5' priming and a J-beta primer mix drove a second PCR of about 6 to 12 cycles. TCRdb redid the calling of the 5' RACE reads with MiXCR, one entry per CDR3 protein. The sample lists more than 1,000,000 distinct CDR3 sequences; approximately 26% were seen once. These data originate in a study of blood T cells in healthy people across ages. This sample also appeared in a second study, on T cells of mothers and their children. As that report states: In this cohort, donors were three healthy Caucasian mothers plus their six children. In cDNA synthesis, all of the extracted RNA was used at roughly 1.5 ug per 15 ul. Each child gave a few million TCR beta CDR3 reads (each mother, over 9 million).

This receptor was identified in a girl aged 2-10 years in good health. This rearrangement joins TRBV6-5 to TRBJ2-3; D is undetermined. Sequencing used blood. The CDR3 loop is CASSTPTDTQYF. CDR3 nucleotides: TGTGCCAGCAGTACCCCAACAGATACGCAGTATTTT.